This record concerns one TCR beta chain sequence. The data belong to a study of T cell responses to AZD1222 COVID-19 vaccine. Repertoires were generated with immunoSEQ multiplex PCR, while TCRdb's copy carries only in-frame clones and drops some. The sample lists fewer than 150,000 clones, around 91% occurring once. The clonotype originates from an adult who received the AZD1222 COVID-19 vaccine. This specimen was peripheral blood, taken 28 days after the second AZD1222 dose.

The CDR3 loop reads CASTDGGHTEAFF. The CDR3 DNA follows: TGTGCCAGTACTGATGGGGGCCACACTGAAGCTTTCTTT. This chain links TRBV19 with TRBJ1-1, with D perhaps matching TRBD1 (6 bases). Trimming removed 7 bases from V and 3 bases from J, with 12 bases in between. Germline CDR1 reads LNHDA; CDR2 reads SQIVND (reference sequence). This CDR3 region has 13 residues.